One T cell receptor (beta chain) is described in this entry. Here immunoSEQ multiplex PCR was the method, and the copy in TCRdb shows in-frame clones only, minus some. The table lists some 74,000 clones, around 90% of them singletons. This sample was taken from a study of blood T cell repertoires in COVID-19. Study background: COVID-19 samples collected from the United States, Italy and Spain covered acute and convalescent phases.

This CDR3 is built from 15 residues. Per germline, CDR1 SEHNR and CDR2 FQNEAQ (reference sequence). The ends lost 2 bases at V and 5 bases at J; junction bases unmatched: 9. The rearrangement links TRBV7-9 to TRBJ2-7, with 7 nucleotides matching TRBD1. This TCR came from a man aged 50 to 59 with acute or convalescent COVID-19. The sequenced sample was peripheral blood. The CDR3 reads CASSLSLTGSHEQYF. The DNA for the CDR3 is TGTGCCAGCAGCTTAAGTTTGACAGGGTCCCACGAGCAGTACTTC.